This T cell receptor beta chain stems from a study of shared clonotypes between healthy human individuals. Using immunoSEQ multiplex PCR, the repertoire was profiled, and TCRdb retains in-frame clones only, with some absent. Of some 580,000 clones in the sample, roughly 98% were seen once. Naive CD8 cells were CD45RO-negative, positively selected for CCR7, excluding terminally differentiated effector memory CD45RA+ cells. Points on this clone: At one end, the junction sequence differs from germline, possibly due to a read error.

This CDR3 spans 10 amino acids. Germline V CDR1 and CDR2: SNHLY, FYNNEI. Sequencing was performed on naive CD8+ T cells sorted from blood. The chain recombines TRBV2 with TRBJ1-1; D may be TRBD1 (5 bases). This sequence originates from a man younger than 40 in good health. The CDR3 DNA reads as TGTGCCGACCGGGACCGCCTCGTCAGATTT. It specifies CADRDRLVRF.